The rows below give T cell receptor beta chains drawn from one sample of a study of OX40 agonist ivuxolimab in advanced cancers. Clones were sequenced by immunoSEQ multiplex PCR, and TCRdb holds only the in-frame ones, with some missing. The sample carries some 71,000 clones, roughly 84% recorded once. Source: CD4+ or CD8+ T cells sorted from blood, taken in a trial of the OX40 agonist ivuxolimab. These receptors came from an adult with an advanced solid tumor such as melanoma, head and neck, liver or kidney cancer. Each CDR3 is given with its conserved first and last residue. The order of the fields is V gene, clone size, CDR3 protein. Some rows have no size entry. The others give once, few or many, or a class for an expanded clone.

V: TRBV25-1
size: NA
CDR3: CASSFDEQETQYF

V: TRBV4-1
size: NA
CDR3: CASSQDQRETQYF

V: TRBV7-9
size: NA
CDR3: CASSTGDRSNSPLHF

V: TRBV2
size: NA
CDR3: CASSGLAETQYF

V: TRBV7-3
size: NA
CDR3: CASSLDGKETQYF

V: TRBV18
size: NA
CDR3: CASSPPGTSGRSEQYF

V: TRBV7-3
size: NA
CDR3: CASSGNGGSSYNEQFF

V: TRBV5-1
size: NA
CDR3: CASSLGTGTYEQYF

V: TRBV5-1
size: NA
CDR3: CASSLQAGDNEQFF

V: TRBV18
size: NA
CDR3: CASSPSEGTSSLAF

V: TRBV2
size: once
CDR3: CASSGDRGGSEKLFF

V: TRBV19
size: NA
CDR3: CASRKGTGGLADTQYF

V: TRBV7-2
size: NA
CDR3: CASSLGQTYGELFF

V: TRBV6-5
size: NA
CDR3: CASSYSKETYGYTF

V: TRBV7-2
size: NA
CDR3: CASSLPGTQYF

V: TRBV5-5
size: NA
CDR3: CASSRQRDTEAFF

V: TRBV4-2
size: once
CDR3: CASSPGPSGSSYEQYF

V: TRBV7-9
size: NA
CDR3: CASSYQRGHYEQYF

V: TRBV7-3
size: NA
CDR3: CASSSISGPLGNEQFF

V: TRBV5-1
size: NA
CDR3: CASSVSRDTEAFF

V: TRBV9
size: NA
CDR3: CASQDRGNTGELFF

V: TRBV4-2
size: NA
CDR3: CASSQDEYTYEQYF

V: TRBV5-1
size: NA
CDR3: CASSPGGGVYGYTF

V: TRBV5-4
size: NA
CDR3: CASSLGLGGGTDTQYF

V: TRBV7-9
size: NA
CDR3: CASSLSTEQFF

V: TRBV5-4
size: NA
CDR3: CASSPGTSGSQETQYF

V: TRBV29-1
size: once
CDR3: CSVEDLPGGPNTGELFF

V: TRBV5-1
size: NA
CDR3: CASSSQWTEETQYF

V: TRBV7-6
size: NA
CDR3: CASSLVPGSNVLTF

V: TRBV7-2
size: NA
CDR3: CASSRGESQPQHF

V: TRBV7-8
size: once
CDR3: CASSQLAGGTLYNEQFF

V: TRBV6-1
size: NA
CDR3: CASVGTANTGELFF

V: TRBV7-8
size: few
CDR3: CASSLVAPPQETQYF

V: TRBV10-3
size: NA
CDR3: CAISVMGQGNYNEQFF

V: TRBV28
size: NA
CDR3: CASSLNPGDYGYTF

V: TRBV30
size: few
CDR3: CAWSRQTYGYTF

V: TRBV29-1
size: once
CDR3: CSVAGSVAGGFRNEQFF

V: TRBV19
size: NA
CDR3: CASSIGPGRSYNEQFF

V: TRBV11-3
size: NA
CDR3: CASSTRQGATVEQYF

V: TRBV7-3
size: NA
CDR3: CASSPSGRAEDTQYF

V: TRBV30
size: NA
CDR3: CAWSPGTSSSPLHF

V: TRBV28
size: NA
CDR3: CASSLGGQPSSYEQYF

V: TRBV5-1
size: NA
CDR3: CASSQSGGKGNIQYF

V: TRBV5-1
size: NA
CDR3: CASSLPTGLVVDEQFF